This TCR beta chain originates from a study of cytotoxic CD8 clonotypes in ibrutinib-treated CLL. Study-wide results and caveats: At ibrutinib response, clonality increased, and at progression it declined back toward baseline.

CDR1 MNHEY and CDR2 SVGAGI come from the germline V gene. This CDR3 comprises 15 residues. V lost 0 bases and J lost 7; bases outside the gene matches: 4. Details on this clone: The antigen remains unidentified.

Genomic DNA (around 2 micrograms) was obtained from cryopreserved PBMCs for construction of TCR beta libraries. Sequencing was performed with immunoSEQ multiplex PCR; in TCRdb, only in-frame clones are kept and a portion is missing. The sample lists under 45,000 clones, 68% occurring once. The V gene is TRBV6-5, the J gene TRBJ2-1; 9 nucleotides line up with TRBD1. This receptor was taken from a human donor with chronic lymphocytic leukemia. Specimen: PBMCs, collected at disease progression, from a patient treated with ibrutinib. CDR3 coding DNA: TGTGCCAGCAGTTACTCGACAGGGGGGGTAAATGAGCAGTTCTTC. It specifies CASSYSTGGVNEQFF.